This T cell receptor beta chain was retrieved from a study of blood T cell repertoires in COVID-19. Libraries were prepared by immunoSEQ multiplex PCR; TCRdb keeps only in-frame clonotypes and omits some of them. The repertoire holds approximately 170,000 clones, with approximately 91% as singletons. Germline V gene data show CDR1 as LNHDA and CDR2 as SQIVND (reference sequence). J was trimmed by 1 base and V by 3 bases; bases with no gene match: 0. This CDR3 region has 14 residues. This sequence originates from a man younger than 35 with COVID-19, enrolled during active disease. The chain is built from TRBV19 and TRBJ1-1; TRBD1 matches at 9 bases. What was sequenced was peripheral blood. The CDR3 coding sequence is TGTGCCAGTAGTATGGGACAGGGGAACACTGAAGCTTTCTTT. Residues: CASSMGQGNTEAFF. Combining the CDR3 with reference TRBV19 and TRBJ1-1 gives the whole variable domain DGGITQSPKYLFRKEGQNVTLSCEQNLNHDAMYWYRQDPGQGLRLIYYSQIVNDFQKGDIAEGYSVSREKKESFPLTVTSAQKNPTAFYLCASSMGQGNTEAFFGQGTRLTVV.